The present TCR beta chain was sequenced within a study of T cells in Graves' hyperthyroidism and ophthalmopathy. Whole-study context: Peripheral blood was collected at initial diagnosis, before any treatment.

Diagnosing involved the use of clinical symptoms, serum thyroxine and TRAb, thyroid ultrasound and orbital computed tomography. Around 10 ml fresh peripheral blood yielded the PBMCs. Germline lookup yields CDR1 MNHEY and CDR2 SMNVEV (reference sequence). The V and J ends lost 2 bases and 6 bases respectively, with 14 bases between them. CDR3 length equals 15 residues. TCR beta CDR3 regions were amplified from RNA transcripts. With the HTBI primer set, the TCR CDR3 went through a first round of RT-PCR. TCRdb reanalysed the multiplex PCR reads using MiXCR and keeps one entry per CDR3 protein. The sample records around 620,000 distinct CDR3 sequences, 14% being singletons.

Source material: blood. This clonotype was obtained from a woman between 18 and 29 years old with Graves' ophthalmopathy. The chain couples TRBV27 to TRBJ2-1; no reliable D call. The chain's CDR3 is CASSLSTGLINEQFF. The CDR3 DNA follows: TGTGCCAGCAGTTTAAGCACGGGCCTAATCAATGAGCAGTTCTTC.